A single sample is the source of the 26 T cell receptor beta chains below, sequenced in a study of T cell changes during pregnancy in multiple sclerosis. The data were produced by immunoSEQ multiplex PCR, yet TCRdb's version contains in-frame clones alone and is incomplete. The data show about 70,000 clones, 85% to 95% seen once. The sequences come from CD4+ T cells from peripheral blood mononuclear cells, collected after pregnancy. The source of these receptors is a female donor with multiple sclerosis, enrolled in a pregnancy study.

The chain uses TRBV7-2 and TRBJ2-3; 7 bases agree with TRBD2. The CDR3 spans 15 residues. Germline CDR1 and CDR2: SGHTA and FQGNSA. After removal of 4 bases from V and 3 bases from J, the junction contained 7 bases not matched to a gene. Written as DNA, the CDR3 is TGTGCCAGCAGCTATAGGGCTAGCGGAACAGATACGCAGTATTTT. Amino acid sequence: CASSYRASGTDTQYF.

The chain joins TRBV19 to TRBJ2-2; D is ambiguous. The CDR3 has 13 residues. V lost 5 bases and J lost 3, with 7 bases in between. Looked up from germline, CDR1 is LNHDA and CDR2 is SQIVND (reference sequence). The CDR3: CASSAVYTGELFF. For the CDR3, the DNA is TGTGCCAGTAGTGCGGTATACACCGGGGAGCTGTTTTTT.

This clone was seen once. The chain is built from TRBV7-3 and TRBJ1-1; the match to TRBD1 covers 7 bases. V trimming: 1 base; J trimming: 0 bases; junction bases outside the gene matches: 11. Germline V gene lookup returns CDR1 SGHTA and CDR2 FQGTGA. The CDR3 is 18 amino acids. The CDR3 loop is CASSLRGGLAFMNTEAFF. In DNA form, the CDR3 reads TGTGCCAGCAGCTTAAGAGGGGGCTTAGCCTTTATGAACACTGAAGCTTTCTTT.

V is TRBV29-1 and J is TRBJ1-1, with 8 nucleotides matching TRBD1. V was pared by 7 bases and J by 5 bases, with 6 bases of the junction left unmatched. The CDR3 spans 12 residues. Germline CDR1 is SQVTM and CDR2 is ANQGSEA. In DNA, the CDR3 is TGCAGCGCTAGGCAGGGGGCGACTGAAGCTTTCTTT. Translated: CSARQGATEAFF.

This clone occurred a few times. CDR3 sequence (DNA): TGTGCCAGCAGTCTAGCCAAAAACATTCAGTACTTC. This gives the protein CASSLAKNIQYF. V gene TRBV27 combines with J gene TRBJ2-4; no definite D call. The germline gives CDR1 MNHEY, CDR2 SMNVEV (reference sequence). The CDR3 loop spans 12 amino acids. V was clipped by 5 bases and J by 0 bases, with 2 bases between them.

The rearrangement links TRBV18 to TRBJ1-2, with D tentatively TRBD1 (6 bases). There are 13 residues in the CDR3. Germline CDR1 reads KGHSH; CDR2 reads LQKENI. V lost 2 bases and J 6 bases, leaving 10 bases between the germline ends. This chain's CDR3 is CASSPIQGNGYTF. CDR3 DNA sequence: TGTGCCAGCTCACCAATACAGGGCAATGGCTACACCTTC.

This clone was recorded once. The chain is built from TRBV9 and TRBJ2-3, with D possibly being TRBD1 (6 bases). The length of the CDR3 is 18 residues. Germline V CDR1 and CDR2: SGDLS, YYNGEE. The V and J ends lost 0 bases and 0 bases respectively, with 17 bases between them. CDR3 amino acids: CASSVELGGSFSTDTQYF. The CDR3 coding sequence is TGTGCCAGCAGCGTAGAGCTTGGGGGCTCATTTAGCACAGATACGCAGTATTTT.

This chain joins TRBV2 and TRBJ1-1; 8 positions agree with TRBD1. J gave up 0 bases and V 2 bases, and 8 bases lay outside the gene matches. CDR1 and CDR2 (germline): SNHLY, FYNNEI. The CDR3 consists of 17 residues. DNA for the CDR3: TGTGCCAGCAGTGAACGTTCCTGGGACAGGATGAACACTGAAGCTTTCTTT. It codes for CASSERSWDRMNTEAFF.

V is TRBV10-1 and J is TRBJ1-1; D gene ambiguous. V lost 5 bases and J 10 bases, leaving 14 bases between the germline ends. This CDR3 spans 12 amino acids. Germline lookup yields CDR1 WNHNN and CDR2 SYGVQD (reference sequence). CDR3 bases: TGCGCCAGCAGTCCACAATCTTGTTTAGCTTTCTTT. Its translation: CASSPQSCLAFF.

V is TRBV30 and J is TRBJ1-4; D is undetermined. Germline V lookup: CDR1 GTSNPN, CDR2 SVGIG (reference sequence). The CDR3 has 13 residues. The V end was cut by 4 bases, the J end by 8 bases, with 14 bases between. CDR3 region: CAWTTVGREKLFF. The CDR3 bases are TGTGCCTGGACTACAGTAGGCAGAGAAAAACTGTTTTTT.

The rearrangement joins TRBV7-8 to TRBJ2-1; 7 bases match TRBD2. V lost 3 bases, J lost 7 bases, and 3 bases stayed unmatched. Per the germline V gene, CDR1 is SGHVS and CDR2 is FQNEAQ. This CDR3 contains 13 residues. For the CDR3, the DNA is TGTGCCAGCAGCTTGACCGGGAGGAATGAGCAGTTCTTC. Encoded protein: CASSLTGRNEQFF.

The chain recombines TRBV7-8 with TRBJ2-1; D not certain. The V end lost 1 base, the J end lost 3 bases, and 13 bases lay between the germline ends. Germline V gene data show CDR1 as SGHVS and CDR2 as FQNEAQ. This CDR3 spans 16 amino acids. This CDR3 reads CASSLGRLLDYNEQFF. The CDR3 coding sequence is TGTGCCAGCAGCTTAGGGAGATTGCTCGACTACAATGAGCAGTTCTTC.

The chain combines TRBV5-1 with TRBJ2-5; 11 nucleotides match TRBD2. The CDR3 is made up of 15 amino acids. CDR1 and CDR2 (germline): SGHRS, YFSETQ. V was pared by 1 base and J by 3 bases, with 2 bases of the junction left unmatched. CDR3: CASSLSSGGKETQYF. The CDR3 DNA follows: TGCGCCAGCAGCTTGTCTAGCGGGGGGAAAGAGACCCAGTACTTC.

The chain combines TRBV29-1 with TRBJ2-3, with 9 bases aligning to TRBD1. Looked up from germline, CDR1 is SQVTM and CDR2 is ANQGSEA. CDR3 length equals 12 residues. V lost 8 bases and J lost 6; bases outside the gene matches: 6. As DNA, the CDR3 is TGCAGCTCGTGGACAGGGGAGGATACGCAGTATTTT. The encoded protein is CSSWTGEDTQYF.

The genes are TRBV19 and TRBJ1-4, with D possibly being TRBD1 (6 bases). The CDR3 sequence is 16 residues long. V was shortened by 1 base and J by 8 bases, with 17 bases between the two germline ends. Germline-derived CDR1 and CDR2 are LNHDA and SQIVND (reference sequence). The CDR3 DNA reads as TGTGCCAGTAGTATAGGCCTGGCAGGGGATGAGGAAAAACTGTTTTTT. Amino acids: CASSIGLAGDEEKLFF.

The genes are TRBV29-1 and TRBJ2-1, with 14 bases identical to TRBD2. Looked up from germline, CDR1 is SQVTM and CDR2 is ANQGSEA. This CDR3 contains 14 residues. V was clipped by 2 bases and J by 10 bases; unmatched bases: 4. CDR3 region: CSVEKGLAGVEQFF. The DNA of the CDR3 is TGCAGCGTTGAAAAGGGACTAGCGGGAGTAGAGCAGTTCTTC.

The rearrangement links TRBV7-8 to TRBJ1-1; 9 positions agree with TRBD1. Germline V gene lookup returns CDR1 SGHVS and CDR2 FQNEAQ. The CDR3 length is 14 residues. The V segment lost 5 bases and the J segment 7 bases; nucleotides outside the gene matches: 8. The CDR3 coding sequence is TGTGCCAGCAGCAAAACAGGGGGCGGAAGTGAAGCTTTCTTT. Its protein product is CASSKTGGGSEAFF.

The gene calls are TRBV7-9 and TRBJ2-3; tentative D call: TRBD2 (6 bases). V was cut by 5 bases and J by 2 bases, with 14 bases left in between. Germline CDR1 is SEHNR and CDR2 is FQNEAQ (reference sequence). This CDR3 has 15 amino acids. CDR3 bases: TGTGCCAGCAGCGCAGGGCGGGGATACACAGATACGCAGTATTTT. This codes for CASSAGRGYTDTQYF.

V and J are TRBV19 and TRBJ1-5, with 12 positions matching TRBD1. The CDR3 runs to 15 residues. Unmatched junction bases numbered 8, after V lost 5 bases and J lost 9 bases. CDR1 is LNHDA, CDR2 SQIVND, per germline (reference sequence). CDR3 sequence (DNA): TGTGCCAGTAGTGCGGGGACAGGGGGCGAACTGCCCCAGCATTTT. It yields the protein CASSAGTGGELPQHF.

The chain couples TRBV5-6 to TRBJ2-1; 11 bases are shared with TRBD2. CDR1 SGHDT and CDR2 YYEEEE come from the germline V gene. With 0 bases clipped from V and 7 bases from J, the junction kept 9 bases outside the gene matches. This CDR3 has 17 amino acids. Here the CDR3 DNA reads TGTGCCAGCAGCTTGGCGGGTGGTAGCGGGAGGGGGAATGAGCAGTTCTTC. Translating it yields CASSLAGGSGRGNEQFF.

The V and J genes are TRBV10-2 and TRBJ1-5; a possible D gene is TRBD1 (6 bases). CDR1 is WSHSY, CDR2 SAAADI, per germline. V shed 4 bases and J shed 0 bases, with 16 bases lying between them. CDR3 size: 17 residues. The CDR3, as DNA: TGCGCCAGCAGTGGGACAGTGAGTTGGGATAGCAATCAGCCCCAGCATTTT. The encoded protein is CASSGTVSWDSNQPQHF.

CDR3: CASSADRLGAFF. CDR3 in DNA: TGTGCCAGCAGTGCCGACAGGCTCGGGGCTTTCTTT. The chain employs TRBV28 and TRBJ1-1, with D perhaps TRBD1 (6 bases). Looked up from germline, CDR1 is MDHEN and CDR2 is SYDVKM. V gave up 5 bases and J gave up 11 bases, with 15 bases separating them. The CDR3 has 12 amino acids.

The V gene is TRBV30, the J gene TRBJ2-6, with D perhaps matching TRBD1 (6 bases). Germline V gene lookup returns CDR1 GTSNPN and CDR2 SVGIG (reference sequence). Deletions cut 4 bases from V and 2 bases from J, with 12 bases between. The CDR3 has 15 residues. CDR3 protein: CAWKQGFPGANVLTF. CDR3 nucleotides: TGTGCCTGGAAACAGGGTTTCCCTGGGGCCAACGTCCTGACTTTC.

The chain employs TRBV5-1 and TRBJ2-1, with 7 bases matching TRBD1. The germline gives CDR1 SGHRS, CDR2 YFSETQ. With V trimmed by 1 base and J by 2 bases, 3 bases remained unmatched. The CDR3 extends over 15 amino acids. This chain's CDR3 is CASSLTGDTYNEQFF. DNA for the CDR3: TGCGCCAGCAGCTTGACAGGGGATACCTACAATGAGCAGTTCTTC.

The V and J genes are TRBV5-4 and TRBJ2-3; maybe TRBD2 (5 bases). There are 14 residues in the CDR3. V was trimmed by 2 bases and J by 5 bases, leaving 12 bases between them. Per germline, CDR1 SGHNT and CDR2 YYREEE (reference sequence). The CDR3 DNA reads TGTGCCAGCAGCTTCGGCCAGCGGATAGATACGCAGTATTTT. Encoded protein: CASSFGQRIDTQYF.

This chain joins TRBV30 and TRBJ2-7, with D hard to call. The CDR3 is 12 amino acids. Between the trimmed V and J ends, which lost 6 bases and 0 bases, there was a span of 9 bases. Germline V gene sequence: CDR1 GTSNPN, CDR2 SVGIG (reference sequence). The CDR3 DNA reads TGTGCCTGTCAGGAAAACTCCTACGAGCAGTACTTC. It is translated as CACQENSYEQYF.